This is a list of T cell receptor beta chains from one sample in a study of blood T cell dynamics during melanoma immunotherapy. The table came from immunoSEQ multiplex PCR; TCRdb's copy has only in-frame clones and leaves some out. The sample has 6,300 or so clones; around 90% are singletons. The specimen was cell-free DNA from blood, collected from a patient treated with checkpoint blockade. These receptors were collected from a human donor with melanoma. Each CDR3 is given with its conserved first and last residue. The D gene is left open where the match is weak. Clone size is shown for a subset of rows, as once, few, many or a class of expanded clone.

D: TRBD2; V: TRBV11-2; size: -; J: TRBJ2-2; CDR3: CASSSTGGPAGELFF; DNA: TGTGCCAGCAGCTCGACGGGGGGGCCCGCCGGGGAGCTGTTTTTT
D: -; V: TRBV19; size: -; J: TRBJ1-2; CDR3: CASSIERDSYGYTF; DNA: TGTGCCAGTAGTATTGAGCGGGACTCCTATGGCTACACCTTC
D: -; V: TRBV6-5; size: once; J: TRBJ1-1; CDR3: CASGRKPNTEAFF; DNA: TGTGCCAGTGGTCGTAAACCAAACACTGAAGCTTTCTTT
D: -; V: TRBV29-1; size: -; J: TRBJ1-1; CDR3: CSVGGGPRRTEAFF; DNA: TGCAGCGTTGGGGGGGGGCCGCGAAGGACTGAAGCTTTCTTT
D: -; V: TRBV7-9; size: -; J: TRBJ1-3; CDR3: CASSLYRASGNTIYF; DNA: TGTGCCAGCAGCTTGTACAGGGCCTCTGGAAACACCATATATTTT
D: -; V: TRBV28; size: -; J: TRBJ1-3; CDR3: CASFQASSGNTIYF; DNA: TGTGCCAGCTTTCAGGCAAGCTCTGGAAACACCATATATTTT
D: TRBD1; V: TRBV5-4; size: -; J: TRBJ1-2; CDR3: CASSLGTGGTSPIGYTF; DNA: TGTGCCAGCAGCCTAGGGACAGGGGGAACGAGTCCTATAGGCTACACCTTC
D: TRBD2; V: TRBV5-1; size: once; J: TRBJ2-2; CDR3: CASSLRSGTSGGSNTGELFF; DNA: TGCGCCAGCAGCTTGCGATCCGGGACTAGCGGGGGAAGTAACACCGGGGAGCTGTTTTTT
D: TRBD1; V: TRBV19; size: once; J: TRBJ2-5; CDR3: CASNPEGARETQYF; DNA: TGTGCCAGTAACCCTGAGGGGGCGAGGGAGACCCAGTACTTC
D: -; V: TRBV29-1; size: -; J: TRBJ2-7; CDR3: CSVGDGTAYEQYF; DNA: TGCAGCGTAGGGGACGGAACCGCCTACGAGCAGTACTTC
D: TRBD2; V: TRBV4-2; size: -; J: TRBJ2-5; CDR3: CASSQRTGTSGSGETQYF; DNA: TGTGCCAGCAGCCAAAGGACCGGGACTAGCGGGAGCGGAGAGACCCAGTACTTC
D: TRBD1; V: TRBV9; size: -; J: TRBJ2-7; CDR3: CASSVDTGTVGHEQYF; DNA: TGTGCCAGCAGCGTTGATACCGGGACAGTCGGCCACGAGCAGTACTTC
D: TRBD2; V: TRBV14; size: -; J: TRBJ2-1; CDR3: CASSQRAGTYNEQFF; DNA: TGTGCCAGCAGCCAACGAGCGGGAACCTACAATGAGCAGTTCTTC
D: -; V: TRBV4-1; size: few; J: TRBJ1-5; CDR3: CASSQVLNQPQHF; DNA: TGCGCCAGCAGCCAAGTGTTAAATCAGCCCCAGCATTTT
D: TRBD1; V: TRBV10-3; size: -; J: TRBJ1-1; CDR3: CAISPPTGQAFF; DNA: TGTGCCATCAGTCCACCGACAGGGCAAGCTTTCTTT
D: -; V: TRBV4-1; size: -; J: TRBJ2-7; CDR3: CASSQDGVLEYF; DNA: TGCGCCAGCAGCCAAGACGGGGTCCTGGAGTACTTC
D: TRBD1; V: TRBV28; size: -; J: TRBJ1-4; CDR3: CASRPGQGRLAEKLFF; DNA: TGTGCCAGCAGGCCCGGACAGGGTCGTTTAGCTGAAAAACTGTTTTTT
D: -; V: TRBV28; size: -; J: TRBJ2-3; CDR3: CASSSQTGQSTDTQYF; DNA: TGTGCCAGCAGTTCGCAAACAGGGCAGAGCACAGATACGCAGTATTTT
D: -; V: TRBV7-6; size: -; J: TRBJ2-1; CDR3: CASSLTGATYNEQFF; DNA: TGTGCCAGCAGCTTAACCGGGGCAACCTACAATGAGCAGTTCTTC
D: TRBD2; V: TRBV19; size: -; J: TRBJ2-7; CDR3: CASTSSGSRGEQYF; DNA: TGTGCCAGTACTTCTAGCGGGAGTAGGGGCGAGCAGTACTTC
D: TRBD1; V: TRBV5-4; size: -; J: TRBJ2-1; CDR3: CASSLETGGVGHKFF; DNA: TGTGCCAGCAGCTTGGAAACAGGGGGTGTAGGTCACAAGTTCTTC
D: -; V: TRBV19; size: -; J: TRBJ1-2; CDR3: CASSIPGIWNGYTF; DNA: TGTGCCAGTAGTATTCCGGGGATTTGGAATGGCTACACCTTC
D: -; V: TRBV28; size: once; J: TRBJ1-5; CDR3: CASSITSGPNSNQPQHF; DNA: TGTGCCAGCAGTATCACCTCGGGGCCTAATAGCAATCAGCCCCAGCATTTT
D: TRBD2; V: TRBV11-2; size: -; J: TRBJ2-3; CDR3: CASSFIAGYTDTQYF; DNA: TGTGCCAGCAGCTTTATAGCGGGGTACACAGATACGCAGTATTTT
D: TRBD2; V: TRBV6-6; size: -; J: TRBJ2-5; CDR3: CASSYSSSGSKTQYF; DNA: TGTGCCAGCAGTTACTCTAGTAGCGGGAGTAAGACCCAGTACTTC
D: -; V: TRBV5-1; size: -; J: TRBJ2-7; CDR3: CASSPGHEGGKLNSYEQYF; DNA: TGCGCCAGCAGCCCGGGTCATGAGGGCGGAAAGCTCAACTCCTACGAGCAGTACTTC
D: TRBD1; V: TRBV30; size: -; J: TRBJ2-2; CDR3: CAWSSPTGYTGELFF; DNA: TGTGCCTGGAGTTCTCCGACAGGGTACACCGGGGAGCTGTTTTTT
D: TRBD1; V: TRBV19; size: -; J: TRBJ1-2; CDR3: CASRSHTIGQGPPGYTF; DNA: TGTGCCAGTAGATCTCACACAATCGGACAGGGTCCCCCTGGCTACACCTTC
D: TRBD1; V: TRBV6-1; size: -; J: TRBJ2-7; CDR3: CASGTAYEQYF; DNA: TGTGCCAGCGGGACAGCCTACGAGCAGTACTTC
D: TRBD1; V: TRBV6-1; size: -; J: TRBJ1-6; CDR3: CASSANRGGDSPLHF; DNA: TGTGCCAGCAGTGCTAACAGGGGCGGGGATTCACCCCTCCACTTT
D: -; V: TRBV11-1; size: -; J: TRBJ2-1; CDR3: CASTLRGDGTDEQFF; DNA: TGTGCCAGCACTTTAAGGGGAGATGGAACGGATGAGCAGTTCTTC
D: TRBD2; V: TRBV5-5; size: -; J: TRBJ2-2; CDR3: CASGRIAGDSTGELFF; DNA: TGTGCCAGCGGCCGAATAGCGGGGGACAGCACCGGGGAGCTGTTTTTT
D: -; V: TRBV6-6; size: -; J: TRBJ2-3; CDR3: CASSWVFSDTQYF; DNA: TGTGCCAGCAGCTGGGTTTTTTCGGATACGCAGTATTTT
D: -; V: TRBV12-2; size: -; J: TRBJ1-1; CDR3: CASRLGGRGSNTEAFF; DNA: TGTGCAAGTCGCCTCGGCGGTCGGGGGTCGAACACTGAAGCTTTCTTT
D: -; V: TRBV21-1; size: -; J: TRBJ1-2; CDR3: CASSKRGGNYGYTF; DNA: TGTGCCAGCAGCAAACGGGGGGGAAACTATGGCTACACCTTC
D: -; V: TRBV9; size: -; J: TRBJ2-5; CDR3: CASSVYGGIWETQYF; DNA: TGTGCCAGCAGCGTATATGGGGGGATTTGGGAGACCCAGTACTTC
D: TRBD1; V: TRBV6-6; size: -; J: TRBJ1-5; CDR3: CASSYGQVNQPQHF; DNA: TGTGCCAGCAGTTATGGACAGGTCAATCAGCCCCAGCATTTT
D: -; V: TRBV19; size: -; J: TRBJ1-5; CDR3: CASSILTGSNQPQHF; DNA: TGTGCCAGTAGTATCCTGACAGGTAGCAATCAGCCCCAGCATTTT
D: TRBD2; V: TRBV7-8; size: -; J: TRBJ2-7; CDR3: CASSLRRELSYEQYF; DNA: TGTGCCAGCAGCTTAAGGCGGGAGTTATCCTACGAGCAGTACTTC
D: TRBD2; V: TRBV7-6; size: -; J: TRBJ2-7; CDR3: CASSVAGGSSYEQYF; DNA: TGTGCCAGCAGCGTCGCGGGGGGGTCCTCCTACGAGCAGTACTTC